The clone carrying this T cell receptor beta chain was detected a few times. This sample was included in a study of blood T cell repertoires in COVID-19. At the level of the study: Sites in the United States, Italy and Spain provided acute and convalescent COVID-19 samples.

The repertoire was sequenced with immunoSEQ multiplex PCR; TCRdb's copy has only in-frame clones and lacks some. The table has about 170,000 clones, more than 70% seen once. V gave up 2 bases and J gave up 6 bases; unmatched junction bases: 8. This CDR3 is 15 amino acids long. Per germline, CDR1 SEHNR and CDR2 FQNEAQ (reference sequence). The sequencing sample was made of PBMCs or T cells enriched from blood (not recorded which). The chain links TRBV7-9 to TRBJ2-7; TRBD1 agrees at 9 bases. This TCR derives from a woman aged 45-65 years in a cohort exposed to, infected with or recovered from COVID-19 (not recorded which). CDR3 residues: CASSLTGGPKGEQYF. CDR3 DNA: TGTGCCAGCAGCTTAACAGGGGGCCCGAAGGGCGAGCAGTACTTC.